This T cell receptor beta chain was documented in a study of T cell responses to AZD1222 COVID-19 vaccine. The germline gives CDR1 LNHDA, CDR2 SQIVND (reference sequence). CDR3 size: 14 residues. V lost 5 bases, J lost 3 bases, and 4 bases stayed unmatched. This table comes from immunoSEQ multiplex PCR, and its TCRdb copy is limited to in-frame clones, with some not included. The data show around 120,000 clones, with about nine tenths seen just once and approximately 7.5% held by the top ten. This material consisted of peripheral blood, taken on day 0 of AZD1222 vaccination. This clonotype was sampled from an adult in good health. This chain joins TRBV19 and TRBJ2-1, with 7 bases fitting TRBD1. CDR3 nucleotide sequence: TGTGCCAGTAGTCAGGGGGTAGGCTACAATGAGCAGTTCTTC. Translating gives CASSQGVGYNEQFF. Full variable domain (rest looked up from reference TRBV19 and TRBJ2-1): DGGITQSPKYLFRKEGQNVTLSCEQNLNHDAMYWYRQDPGQGLRLIYYSQIVNDFQKGDIAEGYSVSREKKESFPLTVTSAQKNPTAFYLCASSQGVGYNEQFFGPGTRLTVL.